These 28 T cell receptor beta chains came from one sample sequenced in a study of cytomegalovirus exposure and HLA in healthy donors. Primers for the PCR totalled 60 Vbeta and 13 Jbeta. Some clones are missing from TCRdb's copy, which holds only in-frame ones; the method was immunoSEQ multiplex PCR. This sample yields roughly 180,000 clones, of which around 80% are seen a single time; roughly 1.4% belongs to the top ten. Sequenced input: PBMCs. These receptors were taken from a man aged 35 to 55 in good health and CMV-seronegative.

The genes are TRBV15 and TRBJ1-6; no reliable D call. V gave up 0 bases and J gave up 7 bases, with 19 bases separating them. The CDR3 is 18 amino acids. Looked up from germline, CDR1 is LNHNV and CDR2 is YYDKDF (reference sequence). The CDR3 is CATSRDIFNELWNSPLHF. Written as DNA, the CDR3 is TGTGCCACCAGCAGAGATATTTTCAACGAGTTGTGGAATTCACCCCTCCACTTT.

CDR3 protein: CASSFGQAPPTF. CDR3 DNA sequence: TGTGCCAGCAGCTTCGGACAGGCCCCCCCAACCTTC. The V gene is TRBV7-3, the J gene TRBJ1-2, with TRBD1 identical over 7 bases. Germline CDR1 reads SGHTA; CDR2 reads FQGTGA. After removal of 3 bases from V and 14 bases from J, the junction contained 9 bases not matched to a gene. This CDR3 contains 12 residues.

This chain uses TRBV19 with TRBJ1-6; the match to TRBD1 covers 10 bases. Germline V gene sequence: CDR1 LNHDA, CDR2 SQIVND (reference sequence). V lost 8 bases to trimming and J lost 8 bases; unmatched junction nucleotides: 9. This CDR3 spans 15 amino acids. CDR3 sequence: CASRTGGMGDSPLHF. As DNA, the CDR3 is TGTGCCAGTCGGACAGGGGGAATGGGGGATTCACCCCTCCACTTT.

This chain connects TRBV6-1 to TRBJ1-2; 7 positions match TRBD1. After removal of 6 bases from V and 4 bases from J, the junction contained 8 bases not matched to a gene. This CDR3 contains 14 residues. Germline V CDR1 and CDR2: MNHNS, SASEGT. In DNA form, the CDR3 reads TGTGCCAGCAGGGGTACAGGGGTCTTCTATGGCTACACCTTC. Residues: CASRGTGVFYGYTF.

The rearrangement uses TRBV9 and TRBJ2-1, with 11 bases fitting TRBD2. V gave up 3 bases and J gave up 4 bases; unmatched junction bases: 3. This CDR3 is 15 amino acids long. Germline loops: CDR1 SGDLS, CDR2 YYNGEE. In nucleotides, the CDR3 is TGTGCCAGCAGCGAAGGGACTAGCGGATACAATGAGCAGTTCTTC. Translating it yields CASSEGTSGYNEQFF.

J is TRBJ2-3 and V is TRBV6-4; 7 bases align to TRBD2. This CDR3 is 14 amino acids long. V dropped 6 bases and J dropped 4; count of bases not matched to a gene: 7. Germline lookup yields CDR1 MRHNA and CDR2 SNTAGT. CDR3 protein: CASSRDYGPDTQYF. The CDR3 bases are TGTGCCAGCAGCCGGGACTATGGTCCAGATACGCAGTATTTT.

This rearrangement joins TRBV7-2 to TRBJ1-6, with D perhaps matching TRBD1 (5 bases). The ends were cut back, 3 bases at V and 13 bases at J, with 10 bases in the middle. Per the germline V gene, CDR1 is SGHTA and CDR2 is FQGNSA. CDR3 length: 12 amino acids. The CDR3 DNA reads TGTGCCAGCAGCTTCCCCGGGGGGCCCCTCCACTTT. Amino acid sequence: CASSFPGGPLHF. Using reference TRBV7-2 and TRBJ1-6 for the parts outside the CDR3, the full variable domain is GAGVSQSPSNKVTEKGKDVELRCDPISGHTALYWYRQSLGQGLEFLIYFQGNSAPDKSGLPSDRFSAERTGGSVSTLTIQRTQQEDSAVYLCASSFPGGPLHFGNGTRLTVT.

The chain joins TRBV9 to TRBJ2-7; 11 bases are shared with TRBD2. This CDR3 contains 14 residues. Trimming removed 1 base from V and 7 bases from J; junction bases left unmatched: 4. Germline V CDR1 and CDR2: SGDLS, YYNGEE. CDR3 region: CASSVLLAGAEQYF. CDR3 DNA: TGTGCCAGCAGCGTACTACTAGCGGGGGCTGAGCAGTACTTC.

The V call is TRBV10-1, the J call TRBJ1-5, with D uncertain. With 10 bases removed from V and 0 bases from J, the gap between germline ends came to 7 bases. The CDR3 is 12 amino acids. Per the germline V gene, CDR1 is WNHNN and CDR2 is SYGVQD (reference sequence). The CDR3 nucleotides read TGCGCCATACCGGGTAGCAATCAGCCCCAGCATTTT. This sequence encodes CAIPGSNQPQHF.

The chain couples TRBV28 to TRBJ1-4; 8 bases map to TRBD1. Germline CDR1 MDHEN, CDR2 SYDVKM. The V and J ends lost 8 bases and 10 bases, in that order; junction bases with no gene match: 21. This CDR3 region has 17 residues. The CDR3 loop is CASFGRAGDRGPPKLFF. In nucleotides, the CDR3 is TGTGCCAGCTTTGGTCGGGCGGGTGACAGGGGCCCACCAAAACTGTTTTTT.

The chain couples TRBV4-3 to TRBJ2-1, with 12 positions matching TRBD2. The V gene's germline CDR1 is LGHNA and CDR2 YSLEER. CDR3 length equals 16 residues. The V gene end was trimmed by 5 bases and the J gene end by 4 bases; junction bases not matched to a gene: 6. The CDR3 sequence is CASSVRTSGVYNEQFF. The CDR3, as DNA: TGCGCCAGCAGCGTCCGGACTAGCGGGGTATACAATGAGCAGTTCTTC.

The sample holds one count of this clone. The chain is built from TRBV28 and TRBJ1-4; D remains ambiguous. V gave up 5 bases and J gave up 0 bases, with 13 bases separating them. Germline values: CDR1 MDHEN, CDR2 SYDVKM. CDR3 length equals 16 residues. CDR3 loop: CASSPSTQATNEKLFF. The CDR3 nucleotides read TGTGCCAGCAGTCCCTCGACACAAGCAACTAATGAAAAACTGTTTTTT.

The J gene is TRBJ2-7, the V gene TRBV9, with D uncertain. With 4 bases removed from V and 2 bases from J, the gap between germline ends came to 13 bases. Germline V gives CDR1 SGDLS, CDR2 YYNGEE. This CDR3 spans 14 amino acids. The DNA for the CDR3 is TGTGCCAGCAGCCCAACCTATGGAGCCTACGAGCAGTACTTC. This translates into CASSPTYGAYEQYF.

V is TRBV5-4 and J is TRBJ2-3, with 9 bases that match TRBD2. The CDR3 is 16 residues long. Trimming took 4 bases from V and 4 from J; bases not matched to a gene: 10. Germline values: CDR1 SGHNT, CDR2 YYREEE (reference sequence). This CDR3 reads CASSRELQRGADTQYF. The CDR3 bases are TGTGCCAGCAGCCGGGAGCTACAGCGGGGGGCAGATACGCAGTATTTT.

The chain is built from TRBV4-3 and TRBJ1-2; TRBD1 might be the D (5 bases). The germline CDR1 and CDR2 sequences are LGHNA and YSLEER. The CDR3 consists of 14 residues. V was trimmed by 1 base and J by 7 bases, leaving 13 bases between them. CDR3 loop: CASSQGSGGGGYTF. The CDR3 DNA reads TGCGCCAGCAGCCAAGGGTCGGGGGGTGGTGGCTACACCTTC.

The V gene is TRBV5-1, the J gene TRBJ2-1; a weak D match, TRBD2 (6 bases). V lost 4 bases to trimming and J lost 2 bases, with 13 bases between them. This CDR3 is built from 15 residues. Germline V gene sequence: CDR1 SGHRS, CDR2 YFSETQ. CDR3 DNA sequence: TGCGCCAGCAGCCGGGTCGGCGGGGCCTACAATGAGCAGTTCTTC. This encodes CASSRVGGAYNEQFF.

The chain combines TRBV7-2 with TRBJ1-1; unclear D gene. V was pared by 1 base and J by 5 bases, with 17 bases between. The germline CDR1 and CDR2 sequences are SGHTA and FQGNSA. The CDR3 has 16 amino acids. CDR3 coding DNA: TGTGCCAGCAGCTTAGAGAGTTCTTCAATACGAACTGAAGCTTTCTTT. Translated, it gives CASSLESSSIRTEAFF.

This chain's CDR3 is CASGRDGGNYGYTF. CDR3 sequence (DNA): TGCGCCAGCGGGCGGGACGGAGGAAACTATGGCTACACCTTC. The V gene is TRBV5-1, the J gene TRBJ1-2; D possibly corresponds to TRBD1 (5 bases). V was shortened by 7 bases and J by 2 bases, with 15 bases between the two germline ends. This CDR3 contains 14 residues. Per germline, CDR1 SGHRS and CDR2 YFSETQ.

V usage is TRBV7-9 and J usage is TRBJ2-7; the D gene is possibly TRBD1 (6 bases). The CDR3 has 13 residues. With 8 bases removed from V and 1 base from J, the gap between germline ends came to 12 bases. Germline CDR1 reads SEHNR; CDR2 reads FQNEAQ (reference sequence). As DNA, the CDR3 is TGTGCCAGCCATGGACAGAATTCCTACGAGCAGTACTTC. Amino acids: CASHGQNSYEQYF.

The V call is TRBV6-1, the J call TRBJ2-3; 12 bases line up with TRBD2. Germline-derived CDR1 and CDR2 are MNHNS and SASEGT. With 8 bases clipped from V and 4 bases from J, the junction kept 4 bases outside the gene matches. The CDR3 totals 14 residues. The CDR3 here is CASLTSGRADTQYF. The CDR3 DNA reads TGTGCCAGCTTGACTAGCGGGAGAGCAGATACGCAGTATTTT.

As for this clone: This CDR3 is also generated by other DNA sequences in the sample. CDR3 sequence reads: CASSLRTSGTGELFF. CDR3 nucleotide sequence: TGTGCCAGCAGCTTAAGGACTAGCGGTACCGGGGAGCTGTTTTTT. The rearrangement uses TRBV7-3 and TRBJ2-2; 10 bases align to TRBD2. Germline CDR1 and CDR2: SGHTA and FQGTGA. The CDR3 runs 15 residues. V trimming: 1 base; J trimming: 5 bases; junction bases outside the gene matches: 1.

This clone came up a few times. This chain connects TRBV7-2 to TRBJ1-2; 9 bases align to TRBD1. The ends lost 3 bases at V and 7 bases at J; junction bases unmatched: 9. The CDR3 is 15 residues long. Per the germline V gene, CDR1 is SGHTA and CDR2 is FQGNSA. CDR3 bases: TGTGCCAGCAGCTTTCCTCCGGGACAGGGTCGTGGCTACACCTTC. As protein: CASSFPPGQGRGYTF.

V and J are TRBV30 and TRBJ1-2; 8 bases map to TRBD1. From germline, CDR1 is GTSNPN and CDR2 SVGIG (reference sequence). This CDR3 is 16 amino acids long. V trimming: 0 bases; J trimming: 4 bases; junction bases outside the gene matches: 10. This CDR3 reads CAWSVPYLDRVYGYTF. Written as DNA, the CDR3 is TGTGCCTGGAGTGTACCCTACCTGGACAGGGTCTATGGCTACACCTTC.

This clone was seen only a few times. The chain combines TRBV2 with TRBJ2-2; TRBD2 might be the D (6 bases). CDR1 and CDR2 from the germline V gene are SNHLY and FYNNEI. V shed 2 bases and J shed 4 bases, with 14 bases lying between them. This CDR3 is 16 amino acids long. The CDR3 DNA reads as TGTGCCAGCAGTGAAACGGGGACTCGGCTCACCGGGGAGCTGTTTTTT. It translates to CASSETGTRLTGELFF.

The J gene is TRBJ1-2, the V gene TRBV28, with D perhaps TRBD1 (6 bases). Germline V gene sequence: CDR1 MDHEN, CDR2 SYDVKM. The CDR3 is 14 amino acids. The V and J ends lost 8 bases and 8 bases respectively, with 21 bases between them. CDR3 coding DNA: TGTGCCAGCGGGCGTTGGGGGGGCGCAGGAGGCTACACCTTC. As protein: CASGRWGGAGGYTF.

J is TRBJ1-5 and V is TRBV6-1, with a possible D match to TRBD1 (5 bases). The CDR3 is made up of 13 amino acids. Trimming cost V 8 bases and J 2 bases, with 10 bases left between them. The germline gives CDR1 MNHNS, CDR2 SASEGT. The CDR3 bases are TGTGCCAGCTCGGGCAGGGGCAATCAGCCCCAGCATTTT. Amino acids: CASSGRGNQPQHF.

In regard to this clone: Sequence at one end of the junction differs from germline and may be a read error. The gene calls are TRBV7-6 and TRBJ2-1; the D is unclear. The V gene's germline CDR1 is SGHVS and CDR2 FNYEAQ. This CDR3 contains 16 residues. The CDR3 DNA is TGTGCCAGCAGCTTAGCGCAGGAATGGAACCTTAATGGGCAGTTCTTC. Residues: CASSLAQEWNLNGQFF. The full variable domain, rest sourced from reference TRBV7-6 and TRBJ2-1, is GAGVSQSPRYKVTKRGQDVALRCDPISGHVSLYWYRQALGQGPEFLTYFNYEAQQDKSGLPNDRFSAERPEGSISTLTIQRTEQRDSAMYRCASSLAQEWNLNGQFFGPGTRLTVL.

The chain has TRBV9 and TRBJ1-1; D might be TRBD1 (6 bases). CDR1 is SGDLS, CDR2 YYNGEE, per germline. The CDR3 contains 17 residues. Trimming took off 3 bases at V and 0 bases at J, with 18 bases between the two ends. The CDR3 bases are TGTGCCAGCAGCGCGAGGTTGGACAGAGCAATGAACACTGAAGCTTTCTTT. This codes for CASSARLDRAMNTEAFF.